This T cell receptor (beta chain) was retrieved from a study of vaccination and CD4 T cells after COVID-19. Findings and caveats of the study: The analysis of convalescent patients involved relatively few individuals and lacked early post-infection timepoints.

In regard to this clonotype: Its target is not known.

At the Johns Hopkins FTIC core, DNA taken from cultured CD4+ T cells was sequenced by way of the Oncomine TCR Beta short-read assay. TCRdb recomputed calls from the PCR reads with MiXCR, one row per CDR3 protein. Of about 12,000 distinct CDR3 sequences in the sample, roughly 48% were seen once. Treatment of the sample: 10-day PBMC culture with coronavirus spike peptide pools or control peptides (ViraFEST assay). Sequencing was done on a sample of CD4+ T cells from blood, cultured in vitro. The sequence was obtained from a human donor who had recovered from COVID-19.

CDR3 DNA sequence: TGCGCCAGCAGCCAAGAACCCCGGGGGGGGGGCTACACCTTC. It yields the protein CASSQEPRGGGYTF. The chain uses TRBV4-3 and TRBJ1-2; possible D gene TRBD1, 5 bases. The CDR3 has 14 amino acids. Between the trimmed V and J ends, which lost 0 bases and 8 bases, there was a span of 13 bases. Germline CDR1 LGHNA, CDR2 YSLEER.